This is a list of T cell receptor beta chains from one sample in a study of blood T cells in healthy people across ages. TCRdb analysed the 5' RACE reads with MiXCR anew, one entry per CDR3 protein. The table shows under 2 million distinct CDR3 sequences, with approximately 32% occurring only once. Sequencing input: blood. These receptors were taken from a woman under 40 in good health. Both conserved end residues are part of each CDR3. Fields, in order: D gene, CDR3 length, V gene, clone size, J gene, CDR3 protein, CDR3 DNA. The D gene is left open where the match is weak. The size of a clone is reported for some rows only, either as once, few or many, or as a class for expanded clones.

TRBD2	16	TRBV7-2	-	TRBJ2-1	CASSLSSGSRYNEQFF	TGTGCCAGCAGCTTATCTAGCGGGAGCCGGTACAATGAGCAGTTCTTC
TRBD2	15	TRBV5-4	-	TRBJ2-5	CASSKTSKSQETQYF	TGTGCCAGCAGCAAGACTAGCAAGTCACAAGAGACCCAGTACTTC
-	13	TRBV20-1	-	TRBJ2-1	CSASRRVDIEQFF	TGCAGTGCTAGCCGAAGAGTGGATATTGAGCAGTTCTTC
TRBD2	15	TRBV7-9	few	TRBJ2-3	CASSRIRGGPDTQYF	TGTGCCAGCAGCCGTATACGGGGGGGCCCAGATACGCAGTATTTT
TRBD2	15	TRBV5-1	few	TRBJ2-3	CASNSGTSGTDTQYF	TGCGCCAGCAACTCCGGGACTAGCGGCACAGATACGCAGTATTTT
-	13	TRBV20-1	-	TRBJ2-3	CSATAAFADTQYF	TGCAGTGCTACAGCGGCCTTCGCAGATACGCAGTATTTT
-	14	TRBV27	-	TRBJ2-3	CASSFRGGQDTQYF	TGTGCCAGCAGTTTTCGAGGGGGTCAAGATACGCAGTATTTT
TRBD1	14	TRBV19	-	TRBJ2-7	CASSKGTGAYEQYF	TGTGCCAGTAGTAAAGGGACAGGGGCCTACGAGCAGTACTTC
TRBD2	16	TRBV10-3	-	TRBJ2-1	CAISEGTSGSFDEQFF	TGTGCCATCAGTGAGGGCACTAGCGGGAGTTTCGATGAGCAGTTCTTC
TRBD2	12	TRBV29-1	few	TRBJ2-3	CSVGLMAGAQYF	TGCAGCGTGGGCTTGATGGCGGGGGCGCAGTATTTT
-	11	TRBV12-3/TRBV12-4	many	TRBJ1-1	CASSLDREAFF	TGTGCCAGCAGTTTAGATAGAGAAGCTTTCTTT
-	15	TRBV6-1	-	TRBJ1-6	CASSPKAGSNSPLHF	TGTGCCAGCAGTCCGAAGGCAGGATCGAATTCACCCCTCCACTTT